This T cell receptor beta chain originates from a study of T cells in Graves' hyperthyroidism and ophthalmopathy. Findings of the study overall: Also found in blood were most expanded thyroid clonotypes above 0.001. Separating ophthalmopathy from stable hyperthyroidism was achieved by a 13 V-J model.

Uncontrolled infection, other autoimmune disease, pregnancy or lactation led to exclusion. PBMCs were obtained from approximately 10 ml fresh peripheral blood. This clonotype was counted ten times or more. Antigen specificity is unknown. Amplification yielded TCR beta CDR3 regions, with RNA transcripts as the source. Carried out on the TCR CDR3, a first-round RT-PCR used the HTBI primer set. TCRdb recomputed calls from the multiplex PCR reads with MiXCR, one row per CDR3 protein. The profile shows 300,000 to 350,000 distinct CDR3 sequences, around 20% of them singletons. After removal of 4 bases from V and 3 bases from J, the junction contained 2 bases not matched to a gene. The V gene's germline CDR1 is GTSNPN and CDR2 SVGIG (reference sequence). The CDR3 sequence is 13 residues long.

Sequences were obtained from blood. The V call is TRBV30, the J call TRBJ2-3; the match to TRBD1 covers 9 bases. The receptor was isolated from a woman aged 50 to 60 with Graves' hyperthyroidism. This CDR3 reads CAWTDRGTDTQYF. CDR3 DNA sequence: TGTGCCTGGACGGACAGGGGAACAGATACGCAGTATTTT. Variable domain in full (rest from reference TRBV30 and TRBJ2-3): SQTIHQWPATLVQPVGSPLSLECTVEGTSNPNLYWYRQAAGRGLQLLFYSVGIGQISSEVPQNLSASRPQDRQFILSSKKLLLSDSGFYLCAWTDRGTDTQYFGPGTRLTVL.